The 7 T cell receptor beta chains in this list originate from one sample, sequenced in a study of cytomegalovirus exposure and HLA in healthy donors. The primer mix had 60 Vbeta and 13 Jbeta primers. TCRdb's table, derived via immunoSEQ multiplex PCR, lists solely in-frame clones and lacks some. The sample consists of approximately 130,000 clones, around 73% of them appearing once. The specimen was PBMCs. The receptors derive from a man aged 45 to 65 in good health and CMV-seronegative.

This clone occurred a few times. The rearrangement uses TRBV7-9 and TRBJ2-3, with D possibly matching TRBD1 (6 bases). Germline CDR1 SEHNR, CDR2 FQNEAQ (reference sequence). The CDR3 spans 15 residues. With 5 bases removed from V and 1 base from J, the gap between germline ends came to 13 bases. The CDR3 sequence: CASSNWDKRTDTQYF. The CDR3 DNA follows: TGTGCCAGCAGCAACTGGGACAAACGCACAGATACGCAGTATTTT.

The CDR3 region has the DNA TGTGCCAGCAGCCGCTGGACTAGCGGGAGTTTGGATGAGCAGTTCTTC. Translation gives CASSRWTSGSLDEQFF. V gene TRBV7-2 combines with J gene TRBJ2-1, with TRBD2 identical over 13 bases. Trimming removed 5 bases from V and 8 bases from J; junction bases left unmatched: 9. CDR1 is SGHTA and CDR2 is FQGNSA in the germline V gene. The CDR3 runs 16 residues.

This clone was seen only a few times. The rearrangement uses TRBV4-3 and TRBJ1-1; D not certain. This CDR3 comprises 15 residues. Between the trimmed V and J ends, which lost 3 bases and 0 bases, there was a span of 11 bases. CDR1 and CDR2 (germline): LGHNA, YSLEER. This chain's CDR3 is CASSQDLQVNTEAFF. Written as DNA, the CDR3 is TGCGCCAGCAGCCAGGACTTGCAGGTGAACACTGAAGCTTTCTTT.

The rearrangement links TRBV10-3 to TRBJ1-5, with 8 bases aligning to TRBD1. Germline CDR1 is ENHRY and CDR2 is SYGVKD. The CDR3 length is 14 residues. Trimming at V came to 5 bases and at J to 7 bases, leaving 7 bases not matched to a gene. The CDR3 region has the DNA TGTGCCATCAGTACAGGACAGGGTCAGCAGCCCCAGCATTTT. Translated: CAISTGQGQQPQHF.

The CDR3 bases are TGTGCCAGCCGTGGGGGGGGGACGGTAACCTACGAGCAGTACTTC. It yields the protein CASRGGGTVTYEQYF. V and J are TRBV6-1 and TRBJ2-7; the match to TRBD2 covers 7 bases. Looked up from germline, CDR1 is MNHNS and CDR2 is SASEGT. V was pared by 8 bases and J by 2 bases, with 12 bases of the junction left unmatched. The CDR3 is made up of 15 amino acids.

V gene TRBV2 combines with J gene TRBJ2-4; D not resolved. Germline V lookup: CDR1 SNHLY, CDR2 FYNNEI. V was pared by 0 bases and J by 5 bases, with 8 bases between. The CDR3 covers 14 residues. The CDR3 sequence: CASSEALGQNIQYF. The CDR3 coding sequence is TGTGCCAGCAGTGAAGCGCTTGGGCAAAACATTCAGTACTTC.

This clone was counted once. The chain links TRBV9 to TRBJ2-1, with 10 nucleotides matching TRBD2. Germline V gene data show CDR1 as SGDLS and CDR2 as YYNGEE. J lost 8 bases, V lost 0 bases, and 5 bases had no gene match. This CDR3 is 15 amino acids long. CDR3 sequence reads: CASSVDGTSVYEQFF. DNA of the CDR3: TGTGCCAGCAGCGTAGATGGGACTAGCGTTTATGAGCAGTTCTTC.